This passage covers 17 T cell receptor beta chains from one sample sequenced in a study of cytomegalovirus exposure and HLA in healthy donors. A multiplex PCR was run with 60 Vbeta primers and 13 Jbeta primers. Clones were sequenced by immunoSEQ multiplex PCR, and TCRdb holds only the in-frame ones, with some missing. The sample has fewer than 200,000 clones; around 84% are singletons. The sequencing input was PBMCs. Receptors were obtained from a girl aged 2-10 years in good health and CMV-seropositive.

The V gene is TRBV5-6, the J gene TRBJ1-2; 11 bases fit TRBD1. Trimming took 4 bases from V and 8 from J; bases not matched to a gene: 10. The CDR3 extends over 15 amino acids. Germline V lookup: CDR1 SGHDT, CDR2 YYEEEE. CDR3 coding DNA: TGTGCCAGCAGCGCGGACAGGGGGCTATTTCTGGGCTACACCTTC. Translation gives CASSADRGLFLGYTF.

The V and J genes are TRBV5-6 and TRBJ2-7, with a possible D match to TRBD2 (6 bases). Trimming took off 1 base at V and 0 bases at J, with 11 bases between the two ends. Germline CDR1 is SGHDT and CDR2 is YYEEEE. The CDR3 covers 15 residues. CDR3: CASSLLAESSYEQYF. CDR3 sequence (DNA): TGTGCCAGCAGCTTGTTAGCGGAAAGCTCCTACGAGCAGTACTTC.

V and J are TRBV11-2 and TRBJ1-1, with 8 nucleotides matching TRBD1. There are 15 residues in the CDR3. V dropped 5 bases and J dropped 8; count of bases not matched to a gene: 13. Germline CDR1 and CDR2: SGHAT and FQNNGV. CDR3 sequence reads: CASSPSQGAPREAFF. The CDR3 region has the DNA TGTGCCAGCAGCCCCTCCCAGGGGGCGCCGAGGGAAGCTTTCTTT.

This clone was counted a few times. The rearrangement joins TRBV2 to TRBJ1-6, with D possibly matching TRBD1 (5 bases). Germline CDR1 reads SNHLY; CDR2 reads FYNNEI. V was cut by 1 base and J by 10 bases, with 14 bases left in between. This CDR3 contains 15 residues. The DNA for the CDR3 is TGTGCCAGCAGTGAAGTGTCCGTTAAGGGGTCACCCCTCCACTTT. Encoded protein: CASSEVSVKGSPLHF.

Concerning this clone: The junction and the germline gene differ at one end; a read error may be behind it. CDR3 sequence reads: CASSLEGGSSYNEQFF. The DNA for the CDR3 is TGTGCCAGCAGTTTAGAGGGAGGGAGCTCCTACAATGAGCAGTTCTTC. This chain connects TRBV11-2 to TRBJ2-1; 7 bases are shared with TRBD2. This CDR3 has 16 amino acids. Germline lookup yields CDR1 SGHAT and CDR2 FQNNGV.

This clone was detected only a few times. The chain combines TRBV6-1 with TRBJ1-5, with D hard to call. V shed 2 bases and J shed 7 bases, with 6 bases lying between them. The germline V gene encodes CDR1 MNHNS and CDR2 SASEGT. CDR3 length: 12 residues. This CDR3 reads CASSELRQPQHF. The CDR3 DNA reads as TGTGCCAGCAGTGAATTGAGGCAGCCCCAGCATTTT.

The chain joins TRBV7-6 to TRBJ1-1, with D hard to call. V gave up 2 bases and J gave up 10 bases, with 11 bases separating them. The germline gives CDR1 SGHVS, CDR2 FNYEAQ. The CDR3 spans 12 residues. The CDR3 region has the DNA TGTGCCAGCAGCTTATTTCTGGGAGGAGCTTTCTTT. Translating gives CASSLFLGGAFF.

The gene calls are TRBV30 and TRBJ1-2; 8 bases fit TRBD1. Germline V gene sequence: CDR1 GTSNPN, CDR2 SVGIG (reference sequence). Trimming removed 5 bases from V and 4 bases from J; junction bases left unmatched: 15. This CDR3 comprises 16 residues. CDR3 sequence reads: CAWGQGQVLTFYGYTF. CDR3 in DNA: TGTGCCTGGGGGCAGGGACAGGTCCTCACATTCTATGGCTACACCTTC.

The rearrangement joins TRBV14 to TRBJ2-7; unclear D gene. Trimming left V 0 bases short and J 3 bases short, with 3 bases between. Germline CDR1 and CDR2: SGHDN and FVKESK. The CDR3 spans 12 residues. The CDR3: CASSQDSYEQYF. The CDR3 nucleotides read TGTGCCAGCAGCCAAGATAGCTACGAGCAGTACTTC. The full variable domain, rest sourced from reference TRBV14 and TRBJ2-7, is EAGVTQFPSHSVIEKGQTVTLRCDPISGHDNLYWYRRVMGKEIKFLLHFVKESKQDESGMPNNRFLAERTGGTYSTLKVQPAELEDSGVYFCASSQDSYEQYFGPGTRLTVT.

The chain links TRBV19 to TRBJ1-2, with TRBD1 matching over 8 bases. Germline loops: CDR1 LNHDA, CDR2 SQIVND (reference sequence). V shed 4 bases, J shed 6 bases, and the junction held 10 bases outside the gene matches. This CDR3 has 15 residues. The CDR3 bases are TGTGCCAGTAGTAGAAACAGGGGGATTACCGATGGCTACACCTTC. It specifies CASSRNRGITDGYTF.

This chain uses TRBV28 with TRBJ1-2, with D maybe TRBD1 (5 bases). CDR3 length: 18 residues. CDR1 is MDHEN and CDR2 is SYDVKM in the germline V gene. V lost 3 bases, J lost 6 bases, and 26 bases lay in between. As DNA, the CDR3 is TGTGCCAGCAGTTTCCTCTCGGGACGGGGGAGTCGGAAGGATGGCTACACCTTC. Its protein is CASSFLSGRGSRKDGYTF.

The chain links TRBV6-6 to TRBJ2-5; 8 bases line up with TRBD1. The junction had 10 bases not matched to a gene; V was cut back by 4 bases and J by 3 bases. The CDR3 covers 16 residues. From germline, CDR1 is MNHNY and CDR2 SVGAGI (reference sequence). The CDR3 region is CASSFTAGGGEETQYF. For the CDR3, the DNA is TGTGCCAGCAGTTTTACCGCAGGGGGCGGGGAAGAGACCCAGTACTTC.

The chain joins TRBV19 to TRBJ2-7; 7 bases line up with TRBD1. In germline, CDR1 is LNHDA, CDR2 SQIVND (reference sequence). With V trimmed by 3 bases and J by 3 bases, 11 bases remained unmatched. The CDR3 totals 16 residues. In DNA form, the CDR3 reads TGTGCCAGTAGTATCCGTATTGGGACAGTTATCTACGAGCAGTACTTC. This codes for CASSIRIGTVIYEQYF.

The V gene is TRBV18, the J gene TRBJ2-1; the D gene is possibly TRBD1 (5 bases). The CDR3 spans 14 residues. Trimming shortened V by 5 bases and J by 3 bases, and 11 bases separated the two germline ends. Germline V lookup: CDR1 KGHSH, CDR2 LQKENI. This chain's CDR3 is CASSTTDSYNEQFF. In nucleotides, the CDR3 is TGTGCCAGCTCAACCACCGACAGCTACAATGAGCAGTTCTTC.

The rearrangement joins TRBV7-8 to TRBJ2-3, with D tentatively TRBD1 (6 bases). Germline CDR1 SGHVS, CDR2 FQNEAQ. V lost 1 base and J lost 1, with 9 bases in between. The CDR3 contains 15 residues. The CDR3 DNA sequence: TGTGCCAGCAGCTTAGAGGGGGTGGGCACAGATACGCAGTATTTT. Its protein product is CASSLEGVGTDTQYF.

V and J are TRBV6-6 and TRBJ2-7; 10 bases map to TRBD2. Looked up from germline, CDR1 is MNHNY and CDR2 is SVGAGI (reference sequence). The CDR3 sequence is 15 residues long. Trimming took 2 bases from V and 3 from J; bases not matched to a gene: 4. The CDR3 reads CASSYGLAAGYEQYF. In DNA form, the CDR3 reads TGTGCCAGCAGTTACGGACTAGCGGCGGGCTACGAGCAGTACTTC.

The V and J genes are TRBV2 and TRBJ1-5; D is possibly TRBD1 (5 bases). V was pared by 6 bases and J by 4 bases, with 19 bases between. This CDR3 region has 16 residues. The germline gives CDR1 SNHLY, CDR2 FYNNEI. The CDR3 DNA is TGTGCCAGCAGACTGGGGGGGGTAGTAGGAAATCAGCCCCAGCATTTT. This gives the protein CASRLGGVVGNQPQHF.